These 10 T cell receptor beta chains originate from one sample sequenced in a study of blood T cell repertoires in COVID-19. The table came from immunoSEQ multiplex PCR; TCRdb's copy has only in-frame clones and leaves some out. This table holds under 450,000 clones, over 75% found once. The sequencing sample was made of PBMCs or T cells enriched from blood (not recorded which). These receptors were collected from a young man who had recovered from COVID-19.

This clone was found a few times. The chain recombines TRBV21-1 with TRBJ2-4; the table's D call, TRBD2, has no DNA check behind it. TRBV21-1 is listed as a pseudogene. The CDR3 runs to 18 residues. The CDR3 reads CASSKEWCLALAKNIQYF. CDR3 nucleotides: TGTGCCAGCAGCAAAGAGTGGTGCCTAGCTCTAGCCAAAAACATTCAGTACTTC.

This chain links TRBV9 with TRBJ2-1, with 7 nucleotides matching TRBD2. The germline CDR1 and CDR2 sequences are SGDLS and YYNGEE. The CDR3 covers 15 residues. The junction had 6 bases not matched to a gene; V was cut back by 4 bases and J by 2 bases. CDR3 region: CASSPRGDPYNEQFF. The CDR3 nucleotides are TGTGCCAGCAGCCCCCGGGGGGACCCCTACAATGAGCAGTTCTTC.

In nucleotides, the CDR3 is TGTGCCACCAGCAGATCCTCAGGGACTGGAAACACCATATATTTT. Translating gives CATSRSSGTGNTIYF. The V call is TRBV15, the J call TRBJ1-3; TRBD1 is a possible D gene (5 bases). This CDR3 spans 15 amino acids. Trimming took off 2 bases at V and 2 bases at J, with 10 bases between the two ends. Germline CDR1 is LNHNV and CDR2 is YYDKDF (reference sequence).

This CDR3 reads CASSLRWRGDYGYTF. CDR3 bases: TGTGCCAGCAGCTTGCGGTGGCGGGGAGACTATGGCTACACCTTC. The genes are TRBV5-5 and TRBJ1-2; D is ambiguous. The CDR3 is 15 residues long. Trimming stripped 1 base from V and 3 bases from J, with 13 bases between. Per the germline V gene, CDR1 is SGHKS and CDR2 is YYEKEE (reference sequence).

The J gene is TRBJ1-5, the V gene TRBV6-5; D uncertain. Trimming removed 0 bases from V and 7 bases from J, with 10 bases in between. In germline, CDR1 is MNHEY, CDR2 SVGAGI. The CDR3 loop spans 14 amino acids. CDR3: CASSYSSEGQPQHF. In DNA form, the CDR3 reads TGTGCCAGCAGTTACTCGTCTGAGGGCCAGCCCCAGCATTTT.

DNA for the CDR3: TGTGCCAGCAGCGGCGGGACAGACTCCTCCTACGAGCAGTACTTC. Protein: CASSGGTDSSYEQYF. The chain couples TRBV9 to TRBJ2-7; a weak D match, TRBD1 (7 bases). V was pared by 3 bases and J by 0 bases, with 13 bases between. Germline V gives CDR1 SGDLS, CDR2 YYNGEE. This CDR3 comprises 15 residues.

V and J are TRBV19 and TRBJ2-5; D is undetermined. The CDR3 has 16 residues. The V gene lost 4 bases and the J gene lost 4 bases, with 19 bases spanning the gap. CDR1 is LNHDA, CDR2 SQIVND, per germline (reference sequence). The CDR3 protein is CASSNWPERRRETQYF. The CDR3 DNA reads as TGTGCCAGTAGTAATTGGCCAGAAAGAAGGAGAGAGACCCAGTACTTC.

The rearrangement uses TRBV19 and TRBJ1-5, with D possibly matching TRBD1 (5 bases). There are 15 residues in the CDR3. V was pared by 2 bases and J by 1 base, with 9 bases between. Germline values: CDR1 LNHDA, CDR2 SQIVND (reference sequence). The CDR3: CASSIQGLSNQPQHF. In DNA form, the CDR3 reads TGTGCCAGTAGTATACAGGGTTTGAGCAATCAGCCCCAGCATTTT.

V usage is TRBV11-3 and J usage is TRBJ2-1; tentative D call: TRBD2 (5 bases). Trimming removed 5 bases from V and 0 bases from J, with 8 bases in between. Per the germline V gene, CDR1 is SGHNT and CDR2 is YENEEA. The CDR3 is made up of 14 amino acids. The CDR3 bases are TGTGCCAGCAGCGGCCGGGGCTCCTACAATGAGCAGTTCTTC. This codes for CASSGRGSYNEQFF. Full variable domain (missing parts from reference TRBV11-3 and TRBJ2-1): EAGVVQSPRYKIIEKKQPVAFWCNPISGHNTLYWYLQNLGQGPELLIRYENEEAVDDSQLPKDRFSAERLKGVDSTLKIQPAELGDSAVYLCASSGRGSYNEQFFGPGTRLTVL.

The chain links TRBV6-1 to TRBJ2-2, with no clear D. CDR3 length: 12 amino acids. V gave up 2 bases and J gave up 7 bases, with 5 bases separating them. Per germline, CDR1 MNHNS and CDR2 SASEGT. The chain's CDR3 is CASSEYIGELFF. In nucleotides, the CDR3 is TGTGCCAGCAGTGAATATATCGGGGAGCTGTTTTTT.